The present T cell receptor beta chain was sequenced within a study of control samples from healthy donors and cancer patients (dated by TCRdb to about 2020). CDR1 and CDR2 are drawn from the germline V gene: SNHLY, FYNNEI. V lost 7 bases and J lost 4 bases, and the count of bases not matched to a germline gene is 3. Including the terminal cysteine and phenylalanine, the CDR3 comprises 13 residues. CDR3 DNA is the only sequence kept; it has 39 bases, read in frame from the first base. As to this clone: The specificity of this receptor is unknown. No base quality values were provided; no much bigger clone lies one nucleotide off.

The library was made by the immunoSEQ multiplex PCR assay. In TCRdb, the immuneACCESS table is reduced to in-frame sequences with V and J assigned. These tables do not hold every clone; where another copy was compared, an unresolved V gene accounts for under half, and the others remain unexplained. The sample yields around 95,000 clones; about 90% were counted once. Of the sample, about 20% falls within the top ten clones. Here the chain combines TRBV2 and TRBJ1-1; 10 central bases correspond to TRBD1. The origin of this receptor is a woman aged 50 to 60 in good health. What was sequenced was blood. The nucleotides are TGTGCCAGCAAGACAGGGGGCGGCACTGAAGCTTTCTTT. Its product reads: CASKTGGGTEAFF. Here the CDR3 is joined to the reference TRBV2 and TRBJ1-1 genes, and the full variable domain is: EPEVTQTPSHQVTQMGQEVILRCVPISNHLYFYWYRQILGQKVEFLVSFYNNEISEKSEIFDDQFSVERPDGSNFTLKIRSTKLEDSAMYFCASKTGGGTEAFFGQGTRLTVV.